This entry concerns a single T cell receptor (beta chain). What it binds is unknown. Other DNA sequences in the sample encode the same CDR3. This CDR3 has 16 residues. Germline V gives CDR1 SGHNT, CDR2 YYREEE (reference sequence). The V and J ends lost 4 bases and 3 bases respectively, with 19 bases between them. The entry originates in a study of cytomegalovirus exposure and HLA in healthy donors. Study-level findings and limits: TCR beta sequences reportedly predicted most subjects' HLA-A and HLA-B alleles accurately. The investigators catalogued some 150 TCR beta chains as cytomegalovirus-associated.

Primers included in the PCR were 60 Vbeta and 13 Jbeta primers. The assay was immunoSEQ multiplex PCR, and TCRdb's table has in-frame clones only and misses some. In the table there are about 95,000 clones, around 82% of which are singletons. Source material: PBMCs. The chain joins TRBV5-4 to TRBJ2-5, with D perhaps matching TRBD2 (6 bases). The sequence was obtained from a man aged 25 to 40 in good health and CMV-seropositive. The CDR3 coding sequence is TGTGCCAGCAGCATGTATCCGGGAGCCGCCGAAGAGACCCAGTACTTC. This encodes CASSMYPGAAEETQYF. Complete variable domain (other parts from reference TRBV5-4 and TRBJ2-5): ETGVTQSPTHLIKTRGQQVTLRCSSQSGHNTVSWYQQALGQGPQFIFQYYREEENGRGNFPPRFSGLQFPNYSSELNVNALELDDSALYLCASSMYPGAAEETQYFGPGTRLLVL.